The clone carrying this TCR beta chain was detected ten times or more. The antigen is unknown. This sample was taken from a study of T cells in Graves' hyperthyroidism and ophthalmopathy. Overall study context: Peripheral blood was acquired at first diagnosis, ahead of any therapy whatsoever.

General study points: Model-based prediction identified ophthalmopathy a median 6.5 months prior to its onset. In the analysis, a 13 V-J model separated ophthalmopathy from stable hyperthyroidism.

With V trimmed by 6 bases and J by 3 bases, 6 bases remained unmatched. From germline, CDR1 is SEHNR and CDR2 FQNEAQ (reference sequence). The CDR3 has 15 residues. The sample, blood from the first hyperthyroidism diagnosis, precedes any ophthalmopathy symptoms. Authors of the study amplified TCR beta CDR3 regions from RNA transcripts. When the TCR CDR3 underwent first-round RT-PCR, the HTBI primer set was used. Each CDR3 protein gets one entry after TCRdb re-called the multiplex PCR reads with MiXCR. The sample yields 300,000 to 450,000 distinct CDR3 sequences, 15% to 19% seen once. The chain uses TRBV7-9 and TRBJ2-7, with 12 bases identical to TRBD1. Sequenced input: blood. The clonotype originates from a young woman with Graves' hyperthyroidism that later progressed to Graves' ophthalmopathy. CDR3 sequence reads: CASRRDRGQFYEQYF. CDR3 DNA: TGTGCCAGCAGACGGGACAGGGGGCAATTCTACGAGCAGTACTTC.